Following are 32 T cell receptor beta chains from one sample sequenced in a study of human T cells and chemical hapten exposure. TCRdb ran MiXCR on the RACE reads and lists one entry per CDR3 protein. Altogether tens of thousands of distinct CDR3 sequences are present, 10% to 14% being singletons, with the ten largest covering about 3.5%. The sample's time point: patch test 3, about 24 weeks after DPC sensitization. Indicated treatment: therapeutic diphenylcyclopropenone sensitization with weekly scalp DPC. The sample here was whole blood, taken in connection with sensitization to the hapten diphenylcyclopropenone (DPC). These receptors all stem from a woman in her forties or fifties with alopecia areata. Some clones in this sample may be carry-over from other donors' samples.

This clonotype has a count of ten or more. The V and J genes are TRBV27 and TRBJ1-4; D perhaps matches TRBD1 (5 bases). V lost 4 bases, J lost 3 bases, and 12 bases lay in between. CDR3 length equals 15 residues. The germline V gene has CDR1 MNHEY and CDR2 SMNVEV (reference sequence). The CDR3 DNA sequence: TGTGCCAGCAGTTCGCAGGGACTGGCTAATGAAAAACTGTTTTTT. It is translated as CASSSQGLANEKLFF.

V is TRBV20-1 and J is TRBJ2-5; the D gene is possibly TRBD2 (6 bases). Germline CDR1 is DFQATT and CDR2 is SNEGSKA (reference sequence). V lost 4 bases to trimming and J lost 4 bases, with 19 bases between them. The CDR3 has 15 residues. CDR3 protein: CSAKRSSARVETQYF. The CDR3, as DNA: TGCAGTGCTAAGAGATCTAGCGCCAGGGTAGAGACCCAGTACTTC.

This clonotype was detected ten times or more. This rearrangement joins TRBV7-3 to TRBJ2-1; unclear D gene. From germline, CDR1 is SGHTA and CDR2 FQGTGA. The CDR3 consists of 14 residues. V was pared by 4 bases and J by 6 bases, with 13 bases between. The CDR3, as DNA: TGTGCCAGCAGCTCCCACCCGGGTGTCAATGAGCAGTTCTTC. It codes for CASSSHPGVNEQFF. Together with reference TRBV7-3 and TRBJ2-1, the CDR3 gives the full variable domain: GAGVSQTPSNKVTEKGKYVELRCDPISGHTALYWYRQSLGQGPEFLIYFQGTGAADDSGLPNDRFFAVRPEGSVSTLKIQRTERGDSAVYLCASSSHPGVNEQFFGPGTRLTVL.

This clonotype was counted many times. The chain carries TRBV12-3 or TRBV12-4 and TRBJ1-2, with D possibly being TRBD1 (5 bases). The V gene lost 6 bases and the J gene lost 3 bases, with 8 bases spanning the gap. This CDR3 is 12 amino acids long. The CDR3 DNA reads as TGTGCCAGCAGGGCGGGGGACTATGGCTACACCTTC. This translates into CASRAGDYGYTF.

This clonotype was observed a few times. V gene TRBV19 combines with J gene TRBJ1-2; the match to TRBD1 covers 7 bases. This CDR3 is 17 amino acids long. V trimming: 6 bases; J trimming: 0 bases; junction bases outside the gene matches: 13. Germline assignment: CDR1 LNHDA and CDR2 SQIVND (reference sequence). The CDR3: CASRTSYNRGANYGYTF. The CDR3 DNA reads TGTGCCAGTAGGACCAGTTACAACAGGGGTGCTAACTATGGCTACACCTTC.

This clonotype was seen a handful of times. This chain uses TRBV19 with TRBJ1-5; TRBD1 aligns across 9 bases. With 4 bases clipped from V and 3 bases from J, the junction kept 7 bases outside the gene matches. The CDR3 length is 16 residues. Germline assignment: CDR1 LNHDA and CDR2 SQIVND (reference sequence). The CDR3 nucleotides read TGTGCCAGTAGTACGCCGGACAGGGGACTCAATCAGCCCCAGCATTTT. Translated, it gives CASSTPDRGLNQPQHF.

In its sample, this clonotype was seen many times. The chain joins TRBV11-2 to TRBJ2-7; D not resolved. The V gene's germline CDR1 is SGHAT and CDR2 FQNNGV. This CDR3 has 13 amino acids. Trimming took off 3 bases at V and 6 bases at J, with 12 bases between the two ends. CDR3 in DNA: TGTGCCAGCAGCTTCTCGGGCCCCACCGAGCAGTACTTC. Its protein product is CASSFSGPTEQYF. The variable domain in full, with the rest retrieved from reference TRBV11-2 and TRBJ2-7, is EAGVAQSPRYKIIEKRQSVAFWCNPISGHATLYWYQQILGQGPKLLIQFQNNGVVDDSQLPKDRFSAERLKGVDSTLKIQPAKLEDSAVYLCASSFSGPTEQYFGPGTRLTVT.

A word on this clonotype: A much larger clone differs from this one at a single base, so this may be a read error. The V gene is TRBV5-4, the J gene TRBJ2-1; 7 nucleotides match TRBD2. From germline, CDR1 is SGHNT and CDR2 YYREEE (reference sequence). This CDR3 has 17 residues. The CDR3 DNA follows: TGTGCCAGCAACTTGGTCAGCGGGGAGGGTGCCTACAATGAGCAGTTCTTC. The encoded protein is CASNLVSGEGAYNEQFF.

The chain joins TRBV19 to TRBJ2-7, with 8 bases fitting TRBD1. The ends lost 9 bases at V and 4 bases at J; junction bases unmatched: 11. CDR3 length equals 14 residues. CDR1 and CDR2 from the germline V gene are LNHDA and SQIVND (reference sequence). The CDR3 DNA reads TGTGCCAGCCTACCCCAGGGGGCGAGGTACGAGCAGTACTTC. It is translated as CASLPQGARYEQYF.

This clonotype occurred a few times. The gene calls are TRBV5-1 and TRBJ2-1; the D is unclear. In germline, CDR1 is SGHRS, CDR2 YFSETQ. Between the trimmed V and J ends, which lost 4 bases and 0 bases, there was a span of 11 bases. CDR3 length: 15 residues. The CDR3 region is CASSPVGPSYNEQFF. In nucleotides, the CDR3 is TGCGCCAGCAGCCCGGTGGGCCCCTCCTACAATGAGCAGTTCTTC. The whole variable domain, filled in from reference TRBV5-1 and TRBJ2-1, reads KAGVTQTPRYLIKTRGQQVTLSCSPISGHRSVSWYQQTPGQGLQFLFEYFSETQRNKGNFPGRFSGRQFSNSRSEMNVSTLELGDSALYLCASSPVGPSYNEQFFGPGTRLTVL.

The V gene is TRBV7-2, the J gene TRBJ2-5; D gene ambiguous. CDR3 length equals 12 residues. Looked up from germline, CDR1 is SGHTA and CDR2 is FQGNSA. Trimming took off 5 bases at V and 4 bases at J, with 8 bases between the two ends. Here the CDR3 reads CASSPPPETQYF. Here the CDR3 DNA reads TGTGCCAGCAGCCCCCCGCCAGAGACCCAGTACTTC.

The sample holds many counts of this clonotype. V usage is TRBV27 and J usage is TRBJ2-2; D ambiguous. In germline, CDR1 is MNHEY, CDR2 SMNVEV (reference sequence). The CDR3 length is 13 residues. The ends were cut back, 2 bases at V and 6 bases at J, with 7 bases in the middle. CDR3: CASSLIGSGELFF. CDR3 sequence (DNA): TGTGCCAGCAGTTTAATCGGTTCCGGGGAGCTGTTTTTT.

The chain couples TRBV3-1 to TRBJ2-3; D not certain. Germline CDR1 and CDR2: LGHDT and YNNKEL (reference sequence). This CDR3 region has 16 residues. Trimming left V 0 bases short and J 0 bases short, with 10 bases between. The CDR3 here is CASSQDRLPSTDTQYF. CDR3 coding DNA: TGTGCCAGCAGCCAAGACCGGCTTCCTAGCACAGATACGCAGTATTTT.

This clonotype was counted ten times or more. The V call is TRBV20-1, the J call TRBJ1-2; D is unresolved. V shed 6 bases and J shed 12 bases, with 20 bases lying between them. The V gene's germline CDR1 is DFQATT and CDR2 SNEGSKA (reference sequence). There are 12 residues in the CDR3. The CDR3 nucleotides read TGCAGTGCAAAGGGTAACTTGGACTTTGACACCTTC. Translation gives CSAKGNLDFDTF.

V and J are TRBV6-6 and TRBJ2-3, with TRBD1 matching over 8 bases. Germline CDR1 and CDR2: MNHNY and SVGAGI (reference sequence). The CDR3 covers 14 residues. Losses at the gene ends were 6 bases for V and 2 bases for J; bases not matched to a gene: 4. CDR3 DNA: TGTGCCAGCAGCCCGGGACAGGCCACAGATACGCAGTATTTT. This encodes CASSPGQATDTQYF.

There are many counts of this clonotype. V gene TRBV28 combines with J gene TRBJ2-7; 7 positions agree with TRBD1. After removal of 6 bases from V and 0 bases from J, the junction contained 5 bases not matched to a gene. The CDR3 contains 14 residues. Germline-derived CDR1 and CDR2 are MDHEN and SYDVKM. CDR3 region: CASRAGTASYEQYF. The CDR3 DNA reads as TGTGCCAGCAGGGCCGGGACAGCCTCCTACGAGCAGTACTTC. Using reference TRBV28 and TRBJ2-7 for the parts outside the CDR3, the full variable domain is DVKVTQSSRYLVKRTGEKVFLECVQDMDHENMFWYRQDPGLGLRLIYFSYDVKMKEKGDIPEGYSVSREKKERFSLILESASTNQTSMYLCASRAGTASYEQYFGPGTRLTVT.

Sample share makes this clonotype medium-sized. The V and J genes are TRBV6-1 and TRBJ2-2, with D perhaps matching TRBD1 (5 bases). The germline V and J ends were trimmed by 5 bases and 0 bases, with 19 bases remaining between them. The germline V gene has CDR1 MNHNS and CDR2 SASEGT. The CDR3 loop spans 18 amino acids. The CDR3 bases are TGTGCCAGCAGTCCCGAAGGAACAGGCCTCACGAACACCGGGGAGCTGTTTTTT. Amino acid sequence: CASSPEGTGLTNTGELFF.

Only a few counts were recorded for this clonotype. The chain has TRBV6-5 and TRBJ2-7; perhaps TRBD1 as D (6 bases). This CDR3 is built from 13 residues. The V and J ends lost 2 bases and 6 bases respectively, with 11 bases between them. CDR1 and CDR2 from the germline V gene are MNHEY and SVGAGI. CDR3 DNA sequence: TGTGCCAGCAGTTACCGGGACATATCCGAGCAGTACTTC. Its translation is CASSYRDISEQYF.

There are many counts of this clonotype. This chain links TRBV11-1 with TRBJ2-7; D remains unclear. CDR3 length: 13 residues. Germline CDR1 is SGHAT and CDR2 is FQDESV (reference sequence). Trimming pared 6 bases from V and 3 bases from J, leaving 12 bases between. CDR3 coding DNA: TGTGCCAGCAGGCCCAAGAACAGCTACGAGCAGTACTTC. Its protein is CASRPKNSYEQYF.

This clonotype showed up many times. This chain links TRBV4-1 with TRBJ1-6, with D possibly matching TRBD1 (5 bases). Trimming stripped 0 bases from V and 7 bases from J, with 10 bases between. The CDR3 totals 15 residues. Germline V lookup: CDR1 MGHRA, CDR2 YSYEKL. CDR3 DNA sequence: TGCGCCAGCAGCCAAGAGACAGTCAGGAATTCACCCCTCCACTTT. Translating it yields CASSQETVRNSPLHF.

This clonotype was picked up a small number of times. Here the CDR3 DNA reads TGTGCCAGCAGTCCCACAATTACCCGATCTTCCGCGAACGAGCAGTACTTC. Its protein is CASSPTITRSSANEQYF. V usage is TRBV25-1 and J usage is TRBJ2-7; D gene unclear. The CDR3 extends over 17 amino acids. Deletions cut 5 bases from V and 5 bases from J, with 25 bases between. Germline CDR1 reads MGHDK; CDR2 reads SYGVNS.

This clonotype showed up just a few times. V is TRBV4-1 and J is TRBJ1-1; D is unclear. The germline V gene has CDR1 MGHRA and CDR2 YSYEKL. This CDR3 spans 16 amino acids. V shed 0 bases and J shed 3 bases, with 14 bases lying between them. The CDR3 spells CASSQDRWTSDTEAFF. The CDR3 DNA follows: TGCGCCAGCAGCCAAGATCGCTGGACGTCGGACACTGAAGCTTTCTTT.

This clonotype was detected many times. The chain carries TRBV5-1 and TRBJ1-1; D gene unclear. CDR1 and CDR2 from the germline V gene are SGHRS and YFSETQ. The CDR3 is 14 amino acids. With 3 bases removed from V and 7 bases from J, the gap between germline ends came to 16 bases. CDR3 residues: CASSSPGGSHEAFF. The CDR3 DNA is TGCGCCAGCAGCTCCCCGGGCGGGTCCCATGAAGCTTTCTTT.

CDR3 region: CASSTGGGSYNEQFF. The CDR3 nucleotides read TGTGCCAGCAGTACGGGCGGAGGATCCTACAATGAGCAGTTCTTC. The chain couples TRBV25-1 to TRBJ2-1, with a possible D match to TRBD2 (5 bases). The CDR3 runs 15 residues. Germline CDR1 MGHDK, CDR2 SYGVNS. With 5 bases removed from V and 1 base from J, the gap between germline ends came to 12 bases.

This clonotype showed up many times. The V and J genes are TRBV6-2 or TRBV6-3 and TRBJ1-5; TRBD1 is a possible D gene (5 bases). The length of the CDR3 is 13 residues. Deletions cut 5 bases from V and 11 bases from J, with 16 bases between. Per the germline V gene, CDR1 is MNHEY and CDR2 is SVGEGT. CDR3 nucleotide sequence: TGTGCCAGCAGTCCTGACAGCCTCTTAGCCCAGCATTTT. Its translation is CASSPDSLLAQHF.

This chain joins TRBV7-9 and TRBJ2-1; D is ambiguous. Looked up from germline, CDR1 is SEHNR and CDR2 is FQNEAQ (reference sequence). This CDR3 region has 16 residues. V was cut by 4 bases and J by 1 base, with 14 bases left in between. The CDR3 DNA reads TGTGCCAGCAGCTCCAATCTCTTCCAGTCCTACAATGAGCAGTTCTTC. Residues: CASSSNLFQSYNEQFF.

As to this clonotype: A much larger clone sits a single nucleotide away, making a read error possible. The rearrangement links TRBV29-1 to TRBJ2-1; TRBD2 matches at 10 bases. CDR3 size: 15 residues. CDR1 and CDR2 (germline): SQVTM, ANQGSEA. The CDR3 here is CSVRTSGSSYSEQFF. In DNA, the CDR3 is TGCAGCGTCCGGACTAGCGGTAGCTCCTACAGTGAGCAGTTCTTC.

CDR3 sequence (DNA): TGCAGTGCTAGTCCTAGCGGTAGGAGCTCCTACGAGCAGTACTTC. It yields the protein CSASPSGRSSYEQYF. This chain connects TRBV20-1 to TRBJ2-7, with 7 bases matching TRBD2. Unmatched junction bases numbered 8, after V lost 3 bases and J lost 0 bases. This CDR3 comprises 15 residues. Germline-derived CDR1 and CDR2 are DFQATT and SNEGSKA (reference sequence).

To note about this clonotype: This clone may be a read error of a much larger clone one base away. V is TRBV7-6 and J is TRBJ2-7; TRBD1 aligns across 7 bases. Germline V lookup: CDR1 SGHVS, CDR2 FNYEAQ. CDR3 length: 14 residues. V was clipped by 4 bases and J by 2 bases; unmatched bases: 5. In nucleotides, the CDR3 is TGTGCCAGCAGCTCGGCAGGGGGTACCTACGAGCAGTACTTC. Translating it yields CASSSAGGTYEQYF. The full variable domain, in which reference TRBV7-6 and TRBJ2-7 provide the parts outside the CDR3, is GAGVSQSPRYKVTKRGQDVALRCDPISGHVSLYWYRQALGQGPEFLTYFNYEAQQDKSGLPNDRFSAERPEGSISTLTIQRTEQRDSAMYRCASSSAGGTYEQYFGPGTRLTVT.

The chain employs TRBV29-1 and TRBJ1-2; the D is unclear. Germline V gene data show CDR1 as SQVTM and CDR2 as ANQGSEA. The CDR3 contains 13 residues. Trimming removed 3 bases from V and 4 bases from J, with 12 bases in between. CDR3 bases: TGCAGCGTTGAGTTTGGCAACGGCTATGGCTACACCTTC. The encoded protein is CSVEFGNGYGYTF. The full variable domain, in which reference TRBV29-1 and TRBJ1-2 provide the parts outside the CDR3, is SAVISQKPSRDICQRGTSLTIQCQVDSQVTMMFWYRQQPGQSLTLIATANQGSEATYESGFVIDKFPISRPNLTFSTLTVSNMSPEDSSIYLCSVEFGNGYGYTFGSGTRLTVV.

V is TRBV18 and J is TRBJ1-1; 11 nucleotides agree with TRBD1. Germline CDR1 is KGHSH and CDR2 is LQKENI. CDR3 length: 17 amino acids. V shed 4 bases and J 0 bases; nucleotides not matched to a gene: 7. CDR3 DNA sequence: TGTGCCAGCTCACTCCGGACAGGGGGCCGACTGAACACTGAAGCTTTCTTT. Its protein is CASSLRTGGRLNTEAFF.

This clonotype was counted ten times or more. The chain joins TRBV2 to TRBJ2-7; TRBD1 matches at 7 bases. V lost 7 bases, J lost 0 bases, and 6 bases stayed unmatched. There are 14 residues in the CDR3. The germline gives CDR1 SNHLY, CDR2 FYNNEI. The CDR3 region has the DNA TGTGCCAGCACCCACCGGGACAGCTCCTACGAGCAGTACTTC. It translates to CASTHRDSSYEQYF.